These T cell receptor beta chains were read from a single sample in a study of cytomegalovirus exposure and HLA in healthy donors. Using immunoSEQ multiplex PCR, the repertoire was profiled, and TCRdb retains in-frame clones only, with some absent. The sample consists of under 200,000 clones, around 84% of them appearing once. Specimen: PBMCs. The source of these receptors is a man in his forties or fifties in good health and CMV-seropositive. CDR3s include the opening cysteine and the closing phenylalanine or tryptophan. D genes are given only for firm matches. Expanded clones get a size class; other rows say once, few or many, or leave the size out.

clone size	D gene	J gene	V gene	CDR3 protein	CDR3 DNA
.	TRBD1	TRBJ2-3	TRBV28	CASSRRTGDTQYF	TGTGCCAGCAGTCGCCGGACAGGAGATACGCAGTATTTT
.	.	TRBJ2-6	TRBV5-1	CASSPSGGQGANVLTF	TGCGCCAGCAGCCCTTCCGGGGGGCAAGGGGCCAACGTCCTGACTTTC
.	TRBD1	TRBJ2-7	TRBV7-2	CASSLSRDRGTYEQYF	TGTGCCAGCAGCTTATCCCGGGACAGGGGGACCTACGAGCAGTACTTC
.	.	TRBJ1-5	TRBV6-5	CASSFHSNQLQHF	TGTGCCAGCAGTTTCCATAGCAATCAGCTCCAGCATTTT
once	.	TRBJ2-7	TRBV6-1	CASSEKVRSSYEQYF	TGTGCCAGCAGTGAAAAGGTTAGGAGCTCCTACGAGCAGTACTTC
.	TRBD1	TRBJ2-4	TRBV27	CASSLDPRQGIAKNIQYF	TGTGCCAGCAGTTTAGATCCGCGACAGGGGATAGCCAAAAACATTCAGTACTTC
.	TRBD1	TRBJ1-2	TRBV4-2	CASSPRGDGYTF	TGTGCCAGCAGCCCCAGGGGGGATGGCTACACCTTC
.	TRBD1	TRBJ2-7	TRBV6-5	CASSYSTGPYEQYF	TGTGCCAGCAGTTACTCGACAGGGCCCTACGAGCAGTACTTC
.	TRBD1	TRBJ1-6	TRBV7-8	CASSLGDRLSSYNSPLHF	TGTGCCAGCAGCTTAGGGGACAGATTGAGCTCCTATAATTCACCCCTCCACTTT
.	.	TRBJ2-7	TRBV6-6	CASSYGGASYEQYF	TGTGCCAGCAGTTACGGGGGGGCTTCCTACGAGCAGTACTTC
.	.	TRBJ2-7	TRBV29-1	CSVLDSHNSYEQYF	TGCAGCGTTTTGGACAGCCACAACTCCTACGAGCAGTACTTC
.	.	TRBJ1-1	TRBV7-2	CASSFRGGTEAFF	TGTGCCAGCAGCTTCCGGGGTGGGACTGAAGCTTTCTTT
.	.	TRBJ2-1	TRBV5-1	CASSRSGDREQFF	TGCGCCAGCAGCCGATCAGGGGACCGAGAGCAGTTCTTC
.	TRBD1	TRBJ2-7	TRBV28	CASSLGQVEQYF	TGTGCCAGCAGTTTGGGACAGGTCGAGCAGTACTTC
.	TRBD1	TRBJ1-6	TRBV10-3	CAISEKLGQGASPLHF	TGTGCCATCAGTGAAAAGTTAGGACAGGGAGCTTCACCCCTCCACTTT
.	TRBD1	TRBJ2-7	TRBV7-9	CASSERGWTGTYEQYF	TGTGCCAGCAGCGAGAGGGGATGGACAGGGACGTACGAGCAGTACTTC
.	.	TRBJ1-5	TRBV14	CASSKEGRANQPQHF	TGTGCCAGCAGCAAAGAGGGCAGGGCCAATCAGCCCCAGCATTTT
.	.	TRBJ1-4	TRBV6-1	CASSPAANEKLFF	TGTGCCAGCAGTCCCGCGGCTAATGAAAAACTGTTTTTT
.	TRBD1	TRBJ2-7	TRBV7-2	CASSLEGATGAYEQYF	TGTGCCAGCAGCTTAGAAGGGGCCACAGGGGCCTACGAGCAGTACTTC
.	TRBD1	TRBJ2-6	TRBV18	CASSPNQGQGAGGANVLTF	TGTGCCAGCTCACCAAATCAGGGACAGGGGGCTGGTGGGGCCAACGTCCTGACTTTC
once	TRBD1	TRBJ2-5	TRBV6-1	CASSGAGGESRQYF	TGTGCCAGCAGTGGTGCAGGGGGCGAAAGCCGGCAGTACTTC
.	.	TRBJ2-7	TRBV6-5	CASSYSGAGTYEQYF	TGTGCCAGCAGTTACTCGGGGGCCGGGACCTACGAGCAGTACTTC
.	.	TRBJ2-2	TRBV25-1	CASSEKLDTGELFF	TGTGCCAGCAGTGAAAAGCTGGACACCGGGGAGCTGTTTTTT
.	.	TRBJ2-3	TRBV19	CASSTTLLSSTDTQYF	TGTGCCAGTAGTACTACTTTGCTTTCTAGCACAGATACGCAGTATTTT
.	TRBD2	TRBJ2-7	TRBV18	CASSPMTSGSGEQYF	TGTGCCAGCTCACCCATGACTAGCGGGAGTGGGGAGCAGTACTTC
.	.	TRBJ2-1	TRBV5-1	CASDQQGPRNEQFF	TGCGCCAGCGACCAGCAGGGGCCTCGGAATGAGCAGTTCTTC
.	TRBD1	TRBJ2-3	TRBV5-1	CASQRQGWVTDTQYF	TGCGCCAGCCAAAGACAGGGGTGGGTCACAGATACGCAGTATTTT
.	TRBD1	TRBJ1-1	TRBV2	CASSLDVGQGEGAFF	TGTGCCAGCAGTCTCGATGTTGGACAGGGAGAGGGAGCTTTCTTT
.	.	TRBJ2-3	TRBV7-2	CASSLGGGRKTDTQYF	TGTGCCAGCAGCTTAGGGGGCGGCCGGAAGACAGATACGCAGTATTTT
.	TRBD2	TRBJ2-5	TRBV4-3	CASSHRLAGASPETQYF	TGCGCCAGCAGCCACCGACTAGCGGGAGCTTCCCCAGAGACCCAGTACTTC
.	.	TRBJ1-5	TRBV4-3	CASSPTRTSNQPQHF	TGCGCCAGCAGCCCAACCCGGACATCCAATCAGCCCCAGCATTTT
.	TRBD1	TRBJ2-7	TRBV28	CASSLSRTGDYEQYF	TGTGCCAGCAGTTTATCTCGGACAGGAGATTACGAGCAGTACTTC
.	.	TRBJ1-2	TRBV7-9	CASSLGAGSDYGYTF	TGTGCCAGCAGCTTAGGGGCGGGAAGCGACTATGGCTACACCTTC
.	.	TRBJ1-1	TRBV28	CASSPAPNLRQAMNTEAFF	TGTGCCAGCAGTCCTGCTCCCAACCTGAGACAGGCCATGAACACTGAAGCTTTCTTT
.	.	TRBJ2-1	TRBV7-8	CASSSPQGTSNEQFF	TGTGCCAGCAGCTCTCCTCAGGGAACCTCCAATGAGCAGTTCTTC
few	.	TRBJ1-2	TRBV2	CASSGRENYGYTF	TGTGCCAGCAGTGGACGGGAAAACTATGGCTACACCTTC
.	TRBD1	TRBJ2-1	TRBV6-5	CASTGQLDNEQFF	TGTGCCAGTACGGGACAGTTGGACAATGAGCAGTTCTTC
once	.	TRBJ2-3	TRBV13	CASSFSRGTDTQYF	TGTGCCAGCAGCTTTTCCCGGGGCACAGATACGCAGTATTTT
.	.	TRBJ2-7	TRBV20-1	CSASRGEQYF	TGCAGTGCTAGCAGGGGAGAGCAGTACTTC
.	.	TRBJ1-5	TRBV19	CATVPGYNQPQHF	TGTGCCACCGTGCCAGGGTACAATCAGCCCCAGCATTTT
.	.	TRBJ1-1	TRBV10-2	CASREAIENTEAFF	TGCGCCAGCAGGGAGGCGATAGAGAACACTGAAGCTTTCTTT
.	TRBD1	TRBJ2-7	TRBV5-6	CASSFMDRGEQYF	TGTGCCAGCAGCTTTATGGACAGGGGCGAGCAGTACTTC
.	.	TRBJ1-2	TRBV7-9	CASSPNDYGYTF	TGTGCCAGCAGCCCTAACGACTATGGCTACACCTTC
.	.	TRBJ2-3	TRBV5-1	CASSLYIRGAADTQYF	TGCGCCAGCAGCTTGTATATCCGGGGGGCGGCAGATACGCAGTATTTT
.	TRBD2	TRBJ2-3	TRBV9	CASSVGPSGGASVDTQYF	TGTGCCAGCAGCGTCGGCCCTAGCGGGGGGGCTTCGGTAGATACGCAGTATTTT
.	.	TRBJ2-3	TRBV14	CASSLQWAGQADTQYF	TGTGCCAGCAGCCTGCAGTGGGCAGGGCAAGCAGATACGCAGTATTTT
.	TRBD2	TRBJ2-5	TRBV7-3	CASSVAGGTQETQYF	TGTGCCAGCAGCGTAGCGGGAGGGACCCAAGAGACCCAGTACTTC
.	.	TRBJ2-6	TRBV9	CASSVVPSQPSGANVLTF	TGTGCCAGCAGCGTAGTCCCCTCACAACCCTCTGGGGCCAACGTCCTGACTTTC
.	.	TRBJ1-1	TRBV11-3	CASSLGPVNTEAFF	TGTGCCAGCAGCTTGGGCCCAGTGAACACTGAAGCTTTCTTT
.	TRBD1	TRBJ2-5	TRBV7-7	CASSLGGLQGAGETQYF	TGTGCCAGCAGCTTAGGGGGCCTACAGGGGGCCGGGGAGACCCAGTACTTC
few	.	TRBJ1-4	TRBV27	CASSVGQPGNEKLFF	TGTGCCAGCAGTGTTGGACAGCCGGGAAATGAAAAACTGTTTTTT
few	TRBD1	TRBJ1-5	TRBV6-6	CASSYGQEYSNQPQHF	TGTGCCAGCAGTTACGGACAGGAGTATAGCAATCAGCCCCAGCATTTT
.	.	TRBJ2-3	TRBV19	CASSTRDTSDTQYF	TGTGCCAGTAGTACCCGGGACACCTCAGATACGCAGTATTTT
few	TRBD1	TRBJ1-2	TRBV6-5	CATHHGTAYGYTF	TGTGCCACTCATCACGGGACAGCCTATGGCTACACCTTC
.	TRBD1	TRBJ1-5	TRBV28	CATRDRGLSGSNQPQHF	TGTGCCACCCGGGACAGGGGTCTATCGGGGAGCAATCAGCCCCAGCATTTT
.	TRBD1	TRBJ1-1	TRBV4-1	CASSRRGDRVTEAFF	TGCGCCAGCAGCCGAAGGGGAGACAGGGTCACTGAAGCTTTCTTT
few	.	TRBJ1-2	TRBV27	CASSSLEDRRWLHTF	TGTGCCAGCAGTTCCCTCGAGGACCGGAGGTGGCTACACACCTTC
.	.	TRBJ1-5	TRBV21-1	CASSKVGGFHSNQPQHF	TGTGCCAGCAGCAAAGTGGGGGGATTCCATAGCAATCAGCCCCAGCATTTT
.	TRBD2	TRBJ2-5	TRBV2	CASRPGLAGTQETQYF	TGTGCCAGCAGGCCGGGACTAGCGGGGACCCAAGAGACCCAGTACTTC
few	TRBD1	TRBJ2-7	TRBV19	CASSTDRISYEQYF	TGTGCCAGTAGTACGGACAGGATCTCCTACGAGCAGTACTTC